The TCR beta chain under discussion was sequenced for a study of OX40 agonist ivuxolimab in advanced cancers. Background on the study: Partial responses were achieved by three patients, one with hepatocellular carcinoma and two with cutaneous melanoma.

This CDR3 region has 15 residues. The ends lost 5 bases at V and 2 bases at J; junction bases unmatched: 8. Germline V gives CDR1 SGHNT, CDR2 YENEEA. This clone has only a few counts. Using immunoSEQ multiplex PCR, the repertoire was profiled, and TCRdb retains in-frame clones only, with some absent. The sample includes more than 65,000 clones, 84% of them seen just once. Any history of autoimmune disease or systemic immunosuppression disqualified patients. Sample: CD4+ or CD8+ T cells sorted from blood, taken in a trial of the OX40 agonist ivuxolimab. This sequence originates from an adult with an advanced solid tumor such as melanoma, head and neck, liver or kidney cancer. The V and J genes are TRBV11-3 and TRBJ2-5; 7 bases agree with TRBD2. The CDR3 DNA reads TGTGCCAGCAGCCCCTTCCGGGGGGAGCAAGAGACCCAGTACTTC. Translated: CASSPFRGEQETQYF.